This entry is about one T cell receptor (beta chain). Its target is unknown. The sample is drawn from a study of metastatic and nonmetastatic thyroid tumors. On the study more broadly: Malignant thyroid and benign thyroid patients provided blood and tumor or nodule tissue whose repertoires were compared.

Authors' processing steps: Built for papillary thyroid cancer, a distant-metastasis classifier drew on CDR3 differences across clinicopathological groups. TCRdb re-called the PCR reads with MiXCR. TCRdb's processing, not the study's, gives the V and J calls here. The sample holds 20,000 to 25,000 clones, 20% to 30% seen once. CDR3 length: 14 residues. Trimming took 4 bases from V and 1 from J, leaving 9 bases between them. CDR1 and CDR2 from the germline V gene are SGHRS and YFSETQ. Before thyroid surgery, none of the patients had received any treatment. Overall study findings and caveats: Malignant tumors reportedly showed significantly higher TCR beta diversity than benign nodules in both blood and tumor.

The sample comprised tumor tissue. This chain uses TRBV5-1 with TRBJ1-3; a possible D gene is TRBD1 (6 bases). The sequence was obtained from a male donor with papillary thyroid cancer or a benign thyroid nodule (not recorded which). Some clones in this sample may be carry-over from other donors' samples. In DNA, the CDR3 is TGCGCCAGCAGCGACGACAGGTCTGGAAACACCATATATTTT. Translation gives CASSDDRSGNTIYF.